This TCR beta chain was identified during a study of blood T cell repertoires in COVID-19. Only in-frame clones appear in the TCRdb table, and some are missing; sequencing was by immunoSEQ multiplex PCR. The sample lists around 140,000 clones; around 90% were seen once. The TCR comes from a woman between 35 and 50 years old who had been exposed to COVID-19. Sequencing was done on a sample of PBMCs or T cells enriched from blood (not recorded which).

The CDR3 spells CASSLTGTGATDTQYF. The CDR3 DNA reads as TGTGCCAGCAGCTTGACCGGGACAGGGGCTACAGATACGCAGTATTTT. The chain recombines TRBV7-9 with TRBJ2-3; TRBD1 agrees at 10 bases. The trim removed 3 bases at V and 3 bases at J, leaving 6 bases unmatched. From germline, CDR1 is SEHNR and CDR2 FQNEAQ (reference sequence). CDR3 length: 16 amino acids.